A single sample is the source of the 17 T cell receptor beta chains below, sequenced in a study of blood T cell repertoires in COVID-19 (dated by TCRdb to the early 2020s). The library was generated by the immunoSEQ multiplex PCR assay. This is the immuneACCESS table as TCRdb keeps it, with only in-frame sequences that have V and J called. A part of the clones is gone; compared with another copy, unresolved V genes explain less than half, and the rest is unexplained. The sample table contains about 230,000 clones; only one count was recorded for over 75% of them. About 5.1% of the sample is in the top ten clones. The sequencing input was peripheral blood. Source of these receptors: a man over 45 with COVID-19, enrolled during active disease.

The chain links TRBV5-8 to TRBJ2-6; the D is unclear. The CDR3 has 17 residues. The germline gives CDR1 SGHTS, CDR2 YDEGEE. Between the trimmed V and J ends, which lost 1 base and 0 bases, there was a span of 11 bases. Here the CDR3 reads CASSLLEMSSGANVLTF. CDR3 coding DNA: TGTGCCAGCAGCTTGTTAGAAATGAGCTCTGGGGCCAACGTCCTGACTTTC.

The CDR3 DNA follows: TGTGCCAGCAGCCAAGTTCCAACTAGCACAGATACGCAGTATTTT. It specifies CASSQVPTSTDTQYF. The chain links TRBV3-1 (or the pseudogene TRBV3-2) to TRBJ2-3; D remains ambiguous. The CDR3 is 15 amino acids. Germline CDR1 LGHDT, CDR2 YNNKEL (reference sequence). V was pared by 1 base and J by 0 bases, with 8 bases between.

This clone has just a few counts. V gene TRBV9 combines with J gene TRBJ1-2; D possibly corresponds to TRBD1 (6 bases). Trimming removed 4 bases at V and 7 bases at J, with 17 bases between. Germline V gene data show CDR1 as SGDLS and CDR2 as YYNGEE. The CDR3 spans 14 residues. The CDR3 DNA sequence: TGTGCCAGCAGCCCCGAAGGGGGGGGAACTGGCTACACCTTC. Translating gives CASSPEGGGTGYTF.

The genes are TRBV5-4 and TRBJ1-4; 8 bases match TRBD1. V shed 4 bases and J 3 bases; nucleotides not matched to a gene: 5. Germline loops: CDR1 SGHNT, CDR2 YYREEE (reference sequence). The CDR3 has 15 amino acids. CDR3 nucleotides: TGTGCCAGCAGCGGTCAGGGGGCGTCTAATGAAAAACTGTTTTTT. Translation gives CASSGQGASNEKLFF.

The chain has TRBV5-1 and TRBJ2-1, with TRBD2 matching over 11 bases. The trim removed 4 bases at V and 10 bases at J, leaving 10 bases unmatched. This CDR3 is built from 15 residues. The germline V gene has CDR1 SGHRS and CDR2 YFSETQ. CDR3 coding DNA: TGCGCCAGCAGCGGAGGACTAGCGGGCCCGGGGGAGCAGTTCTTC. Protein product: CASSGGLAGPGEQFF.

This clone showed up just a few times. This chain uses TRBV16 with TRBJ1-2; D is unclear. Germline V lookup: CDR1 KGHSY, CDR2 FQNENV. The CDR3 length is 13 residues. V lost 0 bases, J lost 7 bases, and 9 bases lay in between. The CDR3, as DNA: TGTGCCAGCAGCCAATCTTCCGGGTCTGGCTACACCTTC. Protein product: CASSQSSGSGYTF.

This clone appeared once. The rearrangement links TRBV3-1 (or the pseudogene TRBV3-2) to TRBJ2-1; 8 bases match TRBD1. The V segment lost 4 bases and the J segment 7 bases; nucleotides outside the gene matches: 9. This CDR3 region has 15 residues. Germline-derived CDR1 and CDR2 are LGHDT and YNNKEL (reference sequence). CDR3 DNA sequence: TGTGCCAGCAGCCCGGGGACAGGCCTCGGGAATGAGCAGTTCTTC. This gives the protein CASSPGTGLGNEQFF.

The V gene is TRBV28, the J gene TRBJ1-1, with D perhaps matching TRBD1 (6 bases). This CDR3 is built from 16 residues. Germline V gene sequence: CDR1 MDHEN, CDR2 SYDVKM. The ends were cut back, 2 bases at V and 3 bases at J, with 16 bases in the middle. The CDR3 DNA reads TGTGCCAGCAGTTTAACTTCAACAGGGTTTTACACTGAAGCTTTCTTT. It yields the protein CASSLTSTGFYTEAFF.

The rearrangement joins TRBV19 to TRBJ1-5; no firm D call. Germline assignment: CDR1 LNHDA and CDR2 SQIVND (reference sequence). There are 15 residues in the CDR3. The V gene lost 3 bases and the J gene lost 1 base, with 10 bases spanning the gap. The CDR3 is CASSISARSNQPQHF. DNA for the CDR3: TGTGCCAGTAGTATTTCTGCTCGGAGCAATCAGCCCCAGCATTTT.

This chain links TRBV5-1 with TRBJ1-1, with D uncertain. CDR1 is SGHRS, CDR2 YFSETQ, per germline. The CDR3 runs 15 residues. V lost 4 bases, J lost 5 bases, and 18 bases lay in between. CDR3 DNA sequence: TGCGCCAGCAGCGTGGGAGCGGGTGAGGGTACTGAAGCTTTCTTT. Translated, it gives CASSVGAGEGTEAFF.

This chain's CDR3 is CASSLLAGGPSSTGELFF. The CDR3 DNA reads TGTGCCAGCAGTTTATTAGCGGGGGGGCCTTCGAGCACCGGGGAGCTGTTTTTT. V is TRBV27 and J is TRBJ2-2, with 11 bases lining up with TRBD2. The germline gives CDR1 MNHEY, CDR2 SMNVEV (reference sequence). Unmatched junction bases numbered 8, after V lost 1 base and J lost 4 bases. The CDR3 is made up of 18 amino acids.

The chain combines TRBV10-3 with TRBJ2-5, with a tentative D call TRBD1 (6 bases). V gave up 6 bases and J gave up 2 bases, with 13 bases separating them. The CDR3 is 14 amino acids. Per the germline V gene, CDR1 is ENHRY and CDR2 is SYGVKD. CDR3 sequence reads: CAIRRGQGQETQYF. CDR3 sequence (DNA): TGTGCCATCAGGAGGGGCCAGGGGCAAGAGACCCAGTACTTC.

The chain joins TRBV4-1 to TRBJ2-7; 7 bases fit TRBD1. With 0 bases clipped from V and 3 bases from J, the junction kept 14 bases outside the gene matches. Germline V lookup: CDR1 MGHRA, CDR2 YSYEKL. This CDR3 contains 18 residues. CDR3 nucleotides: TGCGCCAGCAGCCAAGATGAGGGGGCCTCTTCAAGGTTCTACGAGCAGTACTTC. Translating gives CASSQDEGASSRFYEQYF.

The chain carries TRBV30 and TRBJ1-5; a possible D gene is TRBD1 (5 bases). The CDR3 spans 13 residues. Trimming cost V 0 bases and J 4 bases, with 7 bases left between them. Germline loops: CDR1 GTSNPN, CDR2 SVGIG (reference sequence). This chain's CDR3 is CAWSVRGNQPQHF. CDR3 in DNA: TGTGCCTGGAGTGTACGGGGGAATCAGCCCCAGCATTTT.

This chain links TRBV3-1 (or the pseudogene TRBV3-2) with TRBJ2-2; D might be TRBD2 (6 bases). Germline loops: CDR1 LGHDT, CDR2 YNNKEL (reference sequence). Trimming cost V 1 base and J 4 bases, with 13 bases left between them. The length of the CDR3 is 16 residues. CDR3 coding DNA: TGTGCCAGCAGCCAAGTCCTCCTTAGCGGCACCGGGGAGCTGTTTTTT. It encodes CASSQVLLSGTGELFF.

The chain is built from TRBV30 and TRBJ2-7; D is unclear. V shed 0 bases and J shed 2 bases, with 8 bases lying between them. The length of the CDR3 is 13 residues. CDR1 and CDR2 (germline): GTSNPN, SVGIG (reference sequence). CDR3: CAWSVGQAYEQYF. In DNA form, the CDR3 reads TGTGCCTGGAGTGTGGGTCAGGCCTACGAGCAGTACTTC.

This chain's CDR3 is CASSPATASSYEQYF. As DNA, the CDR3 is TGTGCCAGCAGTCCCGCGACGGCTAGCTCCTACGAGCAGTACTTC. This chain links TRBV7-8 with TRBJ2-7; no firm D call. The CDR3 extends over 15 amino acids. Trimming pared 6 bases from V and 0 bases from J, leaving 15 bases between. CDR1 and CDR2 from the germline V gene are SGHVS and FQNEAQ.